These 10 T cell receptor beta chains were all obtained from the same sample, sequenced in a study of T cells in Graves' hyperthyroidism and ophthalmopathy. The investigators amplified TCR beta CDR3 regions from RNA transcripts. The HTBI set primed first-round TCR CDR3 RT-PCR. MiXCR was run by TCRdb on the multiplex PCR reads, yielding one entry per CDR3 protein. The sample lists roughly 520,000 distinct CDR3 sequences, about 24% occurring once. Sequenced material: blood. The receptor set was obtained from a young woman with Graves' ophthalmopathy.

The CDR3 loop reads CASIDPTNGYTF. The CDR3, as DNA: TGTGCCAGTATCGACCCAACGAATGGCTACACCTTC. The rearrangement links TRBV19 to TRBJ1-2; no reliable D call. Trimming removed 7 bases from V and 6 bases from J, with 12 bases in between. The CDR3 has 12 residues. CDR1 is LNHDA and CDR2 is SQIVND in the germline V gene (reference sequence).

This clonotype was detected ten times or more. The chain links TRBV6-2 or TRBV6-3 to TRBJ1-1; TRBD1 matches at 7 bases. V shed 5 bases and J 8 bases; nucleotides not matched to a gene: 2. Germline values: CDR1 MNHEY, CDR2 SVGEGT. The CDR3 covers 11 residues. CDR3 nucleotides: TGTGCCAGCAGTGAGACAGGGGAAGCTTTCTTT. Its translation is CASSETGEAFF.

In this sample, this clonotype turned up many times. The DNA is omitted, as the CDR3 cannot be located on it reliably, and the CDR3 follows TCRdb's listing. The chain employs TRBV12-3 or TRBV12-4 and TRBJ1-6; TRBD1 is the table's D call, not checked against the DNA. The CDR3 numbers 17 amino acids, ends counted. Here the CDR3 reads CASSLFGPGGFNSPLHF.

CDR3 residues: CASSQDSQWGQYF. Written as DNA, the CDR3 is TGTGCCAGCAGTCAGGACTCACAATGGGGGCAGTACTTC. The V and J genes are TRBV12-3 or TRBV12-4 and TRBJ2-7, with D possibly being TRBD2 (5 bases). V lost 5 bases and J 9 bases, leaving 17 bases between the germline ends. The CDR3 sequence is 13 residues long.

This clonotype was seen ten or more times. V and J are TRBV27 and TRBJ1-1; 7 bases are a match to TRBD1. Germline lookup yields CDR1 MNHEY and CDR2 SMNVEV (reference sequence). V trimming: 10 bases; J trimming: 5 bases; junction bases outside the gene matches: 4. The CDR3 runs to 11 residues. The CDR3 DNA is TGTGCCACAAACAGGGGAACTGAAGCTTTCTTT. This gives the protein CATNRGTEAFF.

This clonotype was observed at least ten times. The J gene is TRBJ2-7, the V gene TRBV6-1, with D possibly matching TRBD2 (5 bases). This CDR3 contains 13 residues. Germline assignment: CDR1 MNHNS and CDR2 SASEGT. The V gene lost 6 bases and the J gene lost 5 bases, with 14 bases spanning the gap. The CDR3 spells CASSPPASHEQYF. CDR3 nucleotide sequence: TGTGCCAGCAGCCCACCGGCTAGCCACGAGCAGTACTTC.

There are many counts of this clonotype. This chain links TRBV29-1 with TRBJ1-1, with 7 positions matching TRBD1. The CDR3 extends over 12 amino acids. Germline CDR1 SQVTM, CDR2 ANQGSEA. V shed 5 bases and J 1 base; nucleotides not matched to a gene: 1. The CDR3 region is CSVYRGNTEAFF. The CDR3 DNA sequence: TGCAGCGTTTACAGGGGGAACACTGAAGCTTTCTTT.

The table lists this clonotype with many counts. V is TRBV4-2 and J is TRBJ1-1; 10 bases agree with TRBD1. This CDR3 is 14 amino acids long. J lost 11 bases, V lost 4 bases, and 10 bases had no gene match. CDR1 is LGHNA and CDR2 is YNFKEQ in the germline V gene. CDR3 in amino acids: CASSPGDRGGWAFF. The CDR3 nucleotides read TGTGCCAGCAGCCCGGGGGACAGGGGCGGATGGGCTTTCTTT.

Many counts were recorded for this clonotype. The chain couples TRBV6-2 or TRBV6-3 to TRBJ2-7, with 7 nucleotides matching TRBD2. Germline CDR1 MNHEY, CDR2 SVGEGT. Losses at the gene ends were 7 bases for V and 4 bases for J; bases not matched to a gene: 7. The CDR3 has 13 amino acids. The DNA for the CDR3 is TGTGCCAGCAAAGGACTAGAGGTATACGAGCAGTACTTC. Amino acids: CASKGLEVYEQYF.

In this sample, this clonotype turned up many times. The chain combines TRBV2 with TRBJ2-7, with D perhaps matching TRBD1 (5 bases). The CDR3 loop spans 12 amino acids. V was cut by 6 bases and J by 6 bases, with 12 bases left in between. The germline V gene encodes CDR1 SNHLY and CDR2 FYNNEI. In DNA form, the CDR3 reads TGTGCCAGCAGGGGGCAATTAAGCGAGCAGTACTTC. This sequence encodes CASRGQLSEQYF.